This TCR beta chain was recovered during a study of metastatic and nonmetastatic thyroid tumors. Prior to thyroid surgery, none of the patients had received any treatment. Per the original data handling: Across clinicopathological groups, CDR3 differences served as the basis for building a distant-metastasis classifier for papillary thyroid cancer. Via MiXCR, TCRdb re-called the PCR reads. TCRdb, not the authors, supplied the V and J calls. Of about 12,000 clones listed, around 29% are singletons. Germline V gene lookup returns CDR1 MNHEY and CDR2 SVGAGI. V was pared by 4 bases and J by 0 bases, with 10 bases between. The CDR3 loop spans 15 amino acids.

The receptor was derived from a female donor with papillary thyroid cancer or a benign thyroid nodule (not recorded which). Some clones in this sample may be carry-over from other donors' samples. Sequencing was carried out using tumor tissue. V and J are TRBV6-5 and TRBJ1-3, with D uncertain. CDR3: CASSSRLLSGNTIYF. The CDR3 DNA sequence: TGTGCCAGCAGTTCCCGGTTACTCTCTGGAAACACCATATATTTT.